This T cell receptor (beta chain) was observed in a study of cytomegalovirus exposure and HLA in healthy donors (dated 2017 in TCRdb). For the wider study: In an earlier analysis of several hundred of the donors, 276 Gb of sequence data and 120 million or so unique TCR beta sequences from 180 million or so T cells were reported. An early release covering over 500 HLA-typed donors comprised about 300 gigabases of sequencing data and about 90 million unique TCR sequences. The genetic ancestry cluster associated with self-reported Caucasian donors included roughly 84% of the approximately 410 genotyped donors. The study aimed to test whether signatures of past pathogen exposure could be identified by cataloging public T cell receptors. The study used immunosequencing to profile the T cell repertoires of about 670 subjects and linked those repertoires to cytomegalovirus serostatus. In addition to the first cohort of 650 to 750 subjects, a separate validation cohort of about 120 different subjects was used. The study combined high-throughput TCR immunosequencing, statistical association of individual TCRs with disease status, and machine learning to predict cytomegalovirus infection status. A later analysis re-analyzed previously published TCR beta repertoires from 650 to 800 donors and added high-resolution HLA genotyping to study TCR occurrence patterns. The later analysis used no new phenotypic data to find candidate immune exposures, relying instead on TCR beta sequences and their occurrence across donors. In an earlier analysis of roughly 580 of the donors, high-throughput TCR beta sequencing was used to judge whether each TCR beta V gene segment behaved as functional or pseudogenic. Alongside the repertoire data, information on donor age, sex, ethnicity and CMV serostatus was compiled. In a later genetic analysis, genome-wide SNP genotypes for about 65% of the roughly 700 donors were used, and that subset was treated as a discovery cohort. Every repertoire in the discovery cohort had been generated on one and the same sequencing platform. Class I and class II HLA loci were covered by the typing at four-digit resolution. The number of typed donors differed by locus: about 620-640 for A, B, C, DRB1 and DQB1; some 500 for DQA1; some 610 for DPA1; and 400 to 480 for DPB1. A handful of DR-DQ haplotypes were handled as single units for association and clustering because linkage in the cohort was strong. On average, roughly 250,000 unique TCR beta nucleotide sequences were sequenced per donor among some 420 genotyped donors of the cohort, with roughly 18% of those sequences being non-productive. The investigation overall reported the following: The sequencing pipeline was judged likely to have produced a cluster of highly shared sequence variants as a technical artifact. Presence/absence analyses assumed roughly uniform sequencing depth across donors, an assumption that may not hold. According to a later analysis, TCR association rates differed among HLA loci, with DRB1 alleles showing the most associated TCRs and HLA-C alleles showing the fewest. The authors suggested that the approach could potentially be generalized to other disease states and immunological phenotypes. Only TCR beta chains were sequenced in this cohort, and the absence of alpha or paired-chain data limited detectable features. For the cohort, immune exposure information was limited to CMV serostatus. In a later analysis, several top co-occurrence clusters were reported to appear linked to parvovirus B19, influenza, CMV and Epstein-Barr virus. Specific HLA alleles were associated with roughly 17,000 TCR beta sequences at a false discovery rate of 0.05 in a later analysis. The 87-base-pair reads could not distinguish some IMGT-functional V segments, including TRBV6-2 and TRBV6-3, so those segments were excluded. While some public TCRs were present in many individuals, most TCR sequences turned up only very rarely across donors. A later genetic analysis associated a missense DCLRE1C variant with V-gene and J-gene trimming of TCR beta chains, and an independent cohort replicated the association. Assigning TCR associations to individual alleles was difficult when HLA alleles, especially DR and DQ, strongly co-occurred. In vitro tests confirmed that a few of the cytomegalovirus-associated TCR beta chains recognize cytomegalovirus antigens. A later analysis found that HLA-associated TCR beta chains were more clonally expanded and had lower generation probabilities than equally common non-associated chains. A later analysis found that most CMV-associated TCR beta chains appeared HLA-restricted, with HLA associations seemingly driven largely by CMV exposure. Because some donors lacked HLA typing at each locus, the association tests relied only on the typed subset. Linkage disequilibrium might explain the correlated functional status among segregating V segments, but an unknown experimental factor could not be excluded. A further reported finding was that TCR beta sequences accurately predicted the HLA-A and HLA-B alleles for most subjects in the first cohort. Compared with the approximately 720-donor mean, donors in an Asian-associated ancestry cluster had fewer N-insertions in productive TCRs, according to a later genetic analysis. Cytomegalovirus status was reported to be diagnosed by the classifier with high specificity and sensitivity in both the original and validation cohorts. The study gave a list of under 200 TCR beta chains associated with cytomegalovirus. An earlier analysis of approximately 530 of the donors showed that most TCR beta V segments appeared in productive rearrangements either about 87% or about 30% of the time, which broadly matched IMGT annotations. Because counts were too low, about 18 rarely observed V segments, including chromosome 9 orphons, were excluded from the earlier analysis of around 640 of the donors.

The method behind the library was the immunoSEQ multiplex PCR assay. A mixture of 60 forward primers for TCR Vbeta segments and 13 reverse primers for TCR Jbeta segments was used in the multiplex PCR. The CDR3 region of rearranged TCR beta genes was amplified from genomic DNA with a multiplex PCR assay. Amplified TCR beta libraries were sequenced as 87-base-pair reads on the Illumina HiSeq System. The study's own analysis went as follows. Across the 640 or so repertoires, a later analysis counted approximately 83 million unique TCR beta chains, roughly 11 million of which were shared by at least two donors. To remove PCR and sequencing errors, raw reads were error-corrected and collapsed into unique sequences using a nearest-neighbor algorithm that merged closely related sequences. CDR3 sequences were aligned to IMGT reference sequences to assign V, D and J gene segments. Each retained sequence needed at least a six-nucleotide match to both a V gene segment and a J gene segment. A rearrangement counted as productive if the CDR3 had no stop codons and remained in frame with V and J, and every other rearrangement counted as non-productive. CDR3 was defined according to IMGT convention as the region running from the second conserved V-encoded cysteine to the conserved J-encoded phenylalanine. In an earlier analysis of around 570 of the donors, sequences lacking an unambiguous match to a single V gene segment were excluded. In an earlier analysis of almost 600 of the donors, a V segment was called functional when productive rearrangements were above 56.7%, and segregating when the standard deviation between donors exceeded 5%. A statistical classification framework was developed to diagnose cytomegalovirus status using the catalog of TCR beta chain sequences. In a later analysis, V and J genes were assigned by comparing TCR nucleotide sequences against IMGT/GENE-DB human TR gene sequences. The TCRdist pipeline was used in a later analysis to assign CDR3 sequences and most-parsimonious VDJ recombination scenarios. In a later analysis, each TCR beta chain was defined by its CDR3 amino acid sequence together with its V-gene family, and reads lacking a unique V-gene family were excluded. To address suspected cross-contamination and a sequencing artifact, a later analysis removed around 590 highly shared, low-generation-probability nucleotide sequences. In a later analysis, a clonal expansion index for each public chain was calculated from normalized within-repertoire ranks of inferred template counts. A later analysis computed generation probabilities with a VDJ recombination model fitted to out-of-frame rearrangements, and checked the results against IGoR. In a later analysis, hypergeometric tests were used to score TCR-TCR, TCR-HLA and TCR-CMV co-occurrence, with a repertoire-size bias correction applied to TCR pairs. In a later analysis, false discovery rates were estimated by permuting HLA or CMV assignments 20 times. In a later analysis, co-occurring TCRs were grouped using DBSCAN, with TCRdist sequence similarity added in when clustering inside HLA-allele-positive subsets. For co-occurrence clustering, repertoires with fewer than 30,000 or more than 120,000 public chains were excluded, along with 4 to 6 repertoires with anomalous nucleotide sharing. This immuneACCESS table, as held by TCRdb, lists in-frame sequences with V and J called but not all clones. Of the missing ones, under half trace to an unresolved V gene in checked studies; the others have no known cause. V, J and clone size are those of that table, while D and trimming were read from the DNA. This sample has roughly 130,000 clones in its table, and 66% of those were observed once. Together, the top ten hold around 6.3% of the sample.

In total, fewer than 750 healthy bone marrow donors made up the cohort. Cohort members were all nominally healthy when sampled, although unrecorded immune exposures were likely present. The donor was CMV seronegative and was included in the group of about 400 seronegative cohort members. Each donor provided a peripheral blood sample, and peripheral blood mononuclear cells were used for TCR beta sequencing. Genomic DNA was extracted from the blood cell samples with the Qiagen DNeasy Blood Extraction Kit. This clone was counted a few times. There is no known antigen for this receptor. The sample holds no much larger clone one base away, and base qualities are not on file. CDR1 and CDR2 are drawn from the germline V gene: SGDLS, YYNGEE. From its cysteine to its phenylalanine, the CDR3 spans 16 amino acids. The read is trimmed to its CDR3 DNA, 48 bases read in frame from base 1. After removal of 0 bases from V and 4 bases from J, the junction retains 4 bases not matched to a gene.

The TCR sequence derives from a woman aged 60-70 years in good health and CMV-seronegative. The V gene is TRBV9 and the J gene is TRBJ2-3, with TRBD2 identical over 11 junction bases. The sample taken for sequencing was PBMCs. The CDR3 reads CASSVGLAGGADTQYF. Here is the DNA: TGTGCCAGCAGCGTAGGGCTAGCGGGAGGCGCAGATACGCAGTATTTT. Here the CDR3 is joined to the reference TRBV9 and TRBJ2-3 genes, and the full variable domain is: DSGVTQTPKHLITATGQRVTLRCSPRSGDLSVYWYQQSLDQGLQFLIQYYNGEERAKGNILERFSAQQFPDLHSELNLSSLELGDSALYFCASSVGLAGGADTQYFGPGTRLTVL.